This TCR beta chain was observed in a study of OX40 agonist ivuxolimab in advanced cancers. For the study at large: Every patient in dose escalation had hepatocellular carcinoma, melanoma, renal cell or head and neck cancer.

Germline CDR1 and CDR2: SGHVS and FNYEAQ. CDR3 length: 17 amino acids. The ends lost 5 bases at V and 4 bases at J; junction bases unmatched: 10. With regard to this clone: Its matching antigen is unknown.

Systemic immunosuppression or autoimmune disease history was grounds to exclude patients. General study points: The authors did not determine the antigen specificity of the expanded peripheral T cells.

Clones were sequenced by immunoSEQ multiplex PCR, and TCRdb holds only the in-frame ones, with some missing. This table has approximately 26,000 clones, about 80% appearing once. Source: CD4+ or CD8+ T cells sorted from blood, taken in a trial of the OX40 agonist ivuxolimab. The genes are TRBV7-6 and TRBJ1-4; TRBD1 aligns across 10 bases. The sequence derives from an adult with an advanced solid tumor such as melanoma, head and neck, liver or kidney cancer. This CDR3 reads CASSPLDRGFVNEKLFF. CDR3 bases: TGTGCCAGCAGCCCGCTGGACAGGGGGTTCGTTAATGAAAAACTGTTTTTT.